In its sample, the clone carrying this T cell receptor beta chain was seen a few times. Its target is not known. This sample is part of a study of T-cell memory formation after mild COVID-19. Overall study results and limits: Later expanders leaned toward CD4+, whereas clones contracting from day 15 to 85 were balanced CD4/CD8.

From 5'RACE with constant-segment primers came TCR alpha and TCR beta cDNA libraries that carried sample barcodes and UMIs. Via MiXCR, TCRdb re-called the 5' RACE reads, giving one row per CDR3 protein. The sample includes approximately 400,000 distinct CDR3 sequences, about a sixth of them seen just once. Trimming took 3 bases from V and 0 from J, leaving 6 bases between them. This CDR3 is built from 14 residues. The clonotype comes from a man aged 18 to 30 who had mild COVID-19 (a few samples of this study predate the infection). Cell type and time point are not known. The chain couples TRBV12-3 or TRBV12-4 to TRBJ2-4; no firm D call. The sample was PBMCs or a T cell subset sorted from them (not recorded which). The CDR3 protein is CASSFYTAKNIQYF. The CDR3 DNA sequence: TGTGCCAGCAGTTTTTACACAGCCAAAAACATTCAGTACTTC.